These 22 T cell receptor beta chains were all obtained from the same sample, sequenced in a study of shared clonotypes between healthy human individuals. TCRdb's table, derived via immunoSEQ multiplex PCR, lists solely in-frame clones and lacks some. In the table there are about 1 million clones, under 80% of which are singletons. The sequenced material came from memory CD4+ T cells sorted from blood. Subset noted: CD45RA-negative fraction. These receptors originate from a young man in good health.

The rearrangement links TRBV2 to TRBJ2-7; no reliable D call. CDR3 length: 10 amino acids. Germline V gives CDR1 SNHLY, CDR2 FYNNEI. V was trimmed by 2 bases and J by 6 bases, leaving 2 bases between them. The CDR3 bases are TGTGCCAGCAGTGAAATCGAGCAGTACTTC. The encoded protein is CASSEIEQYF.

The CDR3 bases are TGTGCCAGCAGCACAAGACAGGGCAACACAGATACGCAGTATTTT. Encoded protein: CASSTRQGNTDTQYF. This rearrangement joins TRBV7-8 to TRBJ2-3; 7 bases are a match to TRBD1. CDR1 and CDR2 from the germline V gene are SGHVS and FQNEAQ. The V and J ends lost 5 bases and 2 bases, in that order; junction bases with no gene match: 7. CDR3 length: 15 residues.

As regards this clone: Other DNA sequences within the sample encode an identical CDR3. The rearrangement joins TRBV2 to TRBJ2-7, with unresolved D. The CDR3 is 11 residues long. Per germline, CDR1 SNHLY and CDR2 FYNNEI. The V and J ends lost 6 bases and 7 bases respectively, with 10 bases between them. This chain's CDR3 is CASSVAGEQYF. The DNA of the CDR3 is TGTGCCAGCAGCGTTGCTGGAGAGCAGTACTTC.

This chain uses TRBV6-5 with TRBJ1-2, with 7 bases lining up with TRBD1. This CDR3 is built from 13 residues. Trimming at V came to 4 bases and at J to 7 bases, leaving 6 bases not matched to a gene. Germline values: CDR1 MNHEY, CDR2 SVGAGI. The DNA for the CDR3 is TGTGCCAGCAGTTGGGACAGTTTAGGTGGCTACACCTTC. It yields the protein CASSWDSLGGYTF.

CDR3 loop: CAISETVGSYEQYF. DNA for the CDR3: TGTGCCATCAGTGAGACGGTTGGGTCCTACGAGCAGTACTTC. V is TRBV10-3 and J is TRBJ2-7; D unresolved. The CDR3 contains 14 residues. V was cut by 2 bases and J by 1 base, with 9 bases left in between. Germline CDR1 and CDR2: ENHRY and SYGVKD.

The CDR3 DNA reads as TGCGCCAGCAGCCAACCCCGACAGGGAAAGGGAAACACCATATATTTT. It encodes CASSQPRQGKGNTIYF. V and J are TRBV4-1 and TRBJ1-3; 7 bases are a match to TRBD1. This CDR3 has 16 amino acids. The J segment lost 4 bases and the V segment lost 2 bases, leaving 8 bases of the junction unmatched. Germline V gives CDR1 MGHRA, CDR2 YSYEKL.

V and J are TRBV5-8 and TRBJ2-5; D perhaps matches TRBD1 (6 bases). CDR3 size: 16 residues. The germline gives CDR1 SGHTS, CDR2 YDEGEE. Trimming removed 0 bases from V and 5 bases from J, with 17 bases in between. As DNA, the CDR3 is TGTGCCAGCAGCTTGGTGCTGGGGATGAGGGGGGAGACCCAGTACTTC. It yields the protein CASSLVLGMRGETQYF.

The V call is TRBV25-1, the J call TRBJ2-7; possibly TRBD2 for D (6 bases). There are 10 residues in the CDR3. Per germline, CDR1 MGHDK and CDR2 SYGVNS. CDR3: CSAGNYEQYF. The DNA of the CDR3 is TGTTCGGCGGGAAACTACGAGCAGTACTTC.

The chain combines TRBV2 with TRBJ1-4, with D possibly matching TRBD1 (6 bases). V dropped 3 bases and J dropped 10 bases, with 12 bases sitting between them. Germline lookup yields CDR1 SNHLY and CDR2 FYNNEI. CDR3 length: 13 amino acids. This chain's CDR3 is CASSDRGGGKLFF. In DNA, the CDR3 is TGTGCCAGCAGTGACAGGGGTGGGGGAAAACTGTTTTTT.

The table lists this clone with a count of one. The chain has TRBV5-6 and TRBJ2-1, with D perhaps TRBD1 or TRBD2 (5 bases each). Germline CDR1 SGHDT, CDR2 YYEEEE. The V gene lost 0 bases and the J gene lost 9 bases, with 16 bases spanning the gap. This CDR3 has 15 amino acids. In DNA, the CDR3 is TGTGCCAGCAGCTTGGCCGGGGCTAGCCTGGGTGAGCAGTTCTTC. Translating gives CASSLAGASLGEQFF.

The rearrangement joins TRBV10-1 to TRBJ2-2, with 8 bases that match TRBD1. The CDR3 extends over 14 amino acids. The germline CDR1 and CDR2 sequences are WNHNN and SYGVQD (reference sequence). Trimming cost V 10 bases and J 6 bases; bases outside gene matches: 10. CDR3 nucleotides: TGCGCCACCAAACGGACAGGGACGGCCGGGGAGCTGTTTTTT. It specifies CATKRTGTAGELFF.

The chain combines TRBV6-1 with TRBJ1-1; weak D call: TRBD1 (5 bases). V shed 2 bases and J shed 1 base, with 8 bases lying between them. CDR1 is MNHNS and CDR2 is SASEGT in the germline V gene. CDR3 length equals 14 residues. CDR3 protein: CASSEYGANTEAFF. The CDR3 bases are TGTGCCAGCAGTGAATATGGGGCGAACACTGAAGCTTTCTTT.

The V gene is TRBV6-5, the J gene TRBJ2-5; D assignment may be TRBD1 or TRBD2 (6 bases each). V lost 6 bases and J lost 4, with 15 bases in between. The CDR3 sequence is 14 residues long. Germline CDR1 MNHEY, CDR2 SVGAGI. CDR3 residues: CASSRWGAGETQYF. The CDR3 DNA reads as TGTGCCAGCAGCCGCTGGGGGGCCGGAGAGACCCAGTACTTC.

The chain uses TRBV19 and TRBJ2-3, with D perhaps TRBD1 or TRBD2 (5 bases each). This CDR3 is 15 amino acids long. Germline CDR1 and CDR2: LNHDA and SQIVND (reference sequence). V lost 5 bases, J lost 3 bases, and 15 bases lay in between. In DNA, the CDR3 is TGTGCCAGTAGTGATGGGGGAGTGGGGACAGATACGCAGTATTTT. This translates into CASSDGGVGTDTQYF.

The chain links TRBV27 to TRBJ2-7, with 8 nucleotides matching TRBD2. The CDR3 covers 16 residues. V trimming: 2 bases; J trimming: 6 bases; junction bases outside the gene matches: 12. Germline CDR1 is MNHEY and CDR2 is SMNVEV (reference sequence). In nucleotides, the CDR3 is TGTGCCAGCAGTTTAAACGGTGGGACTAGATTGGGCGAGCAGTACTTC. Protein: CASSLNGGTRLGEQYF.

The chain joins TRBV6-6 to TRBJ1-4; maybe TRBD1 (6 bases). The CDR3 covers 14 residues. Germline CDR1 MNHNY, CDR2 SVGAGI (reference sequence). Trimming shortened V by 0 bases and J by 8 bases, and 10 bases separated the two germline ends. The CDR3 protein is CASSYSRTDEKLFF. The CDR3 nucleotides are TGTGCCAGCAGTTACTCGCGGACAGACGAAAAACTGTTTTTT.

The rearrangement joins TRBV5-1 to TRBJ2-7; D gene unclear. CDR3 length: 14 amino acids. V dropped 0 bases and J dropped 1 base, with 8 bases sitting between them. Germline V lookup: CDR1 SGHRS, CDR2 YFSETQ. CDR3 amino acids: CASSLDSLSYEQYF. CDR3 DNA sequence: TGCGCCAGCAGCTTGGACAGCCTATCCTACGAGCAGTACTTC. Supplemented by reference TRBV5-1 and TRBJ2-7, the full variable domain reads KAGVTQTPRYLIKTRGQQVTLSCSPISGHRSVSWYQQTPGQGLQFLFEYFSETQRNKGNFPGRFSGRQFSNSRSEMNVSTLELGDSALYLCASSLDSLSYEQYFGPGTRLTVT.

The chain recombines TRBV6-5 with TRBJ1-1; unclear D gene. Looked up from germline, CDR1 is MNHEY and CDR2 is SVGAGI. CDR3 size: 14 residues. V lost 7 bases and J lost 0, with 12 bases in between. The CDR3 protein is CASTSDEMNTEAFF. The CDR3 coding sequence is TGTGCCAGCACCTCAGACGAAATGAACACTGAAGCTTTCTTT.

The V gene is TRBV2, the J gene TRBJ1-4; D is ambiguous. This CDR3 comprises 15 residues. CDR1 is SNHLY, CDR2 FYNNEI, per germline. V lost 3 bases and J 0 bases, leaving 8 bases between the germline ends. For the CDR3, the DNA is TGTGCCAGCAGTGATCTAGGAACAACTAATGAAAAACTGTTTTTT. This translates into CASSDLGTTNEKLFF.

This clone was seen a handful of times. The chain combines TRBV28 with TRBJ2-1; D uncertain. Germline V gene data show CDR1 as MDHEN and CDR2 as SYDVKM. The CDR3 contains 14 residues. Trimming stripped 5 bases from V and 10 bases from J, with 18 bases between. CDR3 amino acids: CASSPDPATAEQFF. In nucleotides, the CDR3 is TGTGCCAGCAGTCCAGACCCCGCTACTGCGGAGCAGTTCTTC. Looking up the rest from reference TRBV28 and TRBJ2-1 gives the full variable domain: DVKVTQSSRYLVKRTGEKVFLECVQDMDHENMFWYRQDPGLGLRLIYFSYDVKMKEKGDIPEGYSVSREKKERFSLILESASTNQTSMYLCASSPDPATAEQFFGPGTRLTVL.

The chain has TRBV6-1 and TRBJ1-1; 7 bases fit TRBD1. Losses at the gene ends were 3 bases for V and 10 bases for J; bases not matched to a gene: 14. Germline V gives CDR1 MNHNS, CDR2 SASEGT. This CDR3 is built from 15 residues. CDR3 in amino acids: CASSDPSRDSRRAFF. The CDR3, as DNA: TGTGCCAGCAGTGACCCATCCCGGGACAGTAGGCGAGCTTTCTTT.

The chain combines TRBV19 with TRBJ1-4; D uncertain. The V end was cut by 1 base, the J end by 6 bases, with 15 bases between. CDR3 size: 16 residues. Germline V CDR1 and CDR2: LNHDA, SQIVND (reference sequence). This chain's CDR3 is CASSIGQWIGYEKLFF. The CDR3 bases are TGTGCCAGTAGTATAGGCCAGTGGATCGGATATGAAAAACTGTTTTTT.